Listed here is a single T cell receptor beta chain. Its antigen is not known. The sample has other DNA sequences that encode this CDR3 too. The source of the sample is a study of shared clonotypes between healthy human individuals. General study results and limits: Clonotype sharing among the donors was expected to vary with sequencing depth. Memory subsets had estimated richness that was generally smaller than that of naive subsets.

Sequencing used immunoSEQ multiplex PCR; TCRdb keeps in-frame clones, though not all of them. The sample carries 2 million to 2.5 million clones, 90% to 95% recorded once. The sample taken for sequencing was naive CD4+ T cells sorted from blood. Subset meaning: CD45RA+ positively selected. The receptor was derived from a man between 18 and 29 years old in good health.

The CDR3 sequence: CASSPPAGYEQYF. The CDR3 nucleotides are TGTGCCAGCTCACCACCGGCAGGTTACGAGCAGTACTTC. The chain joins TRBV18 to TRBJ2-7, with D hard to call. The V end lost 0 bases, the J end lost 4 bases, and 7 bases lay between the germline ends. Germline loops: CDR1 KGHSH, CDR2 LQKENI. CDR3 length: 13 amino acids.